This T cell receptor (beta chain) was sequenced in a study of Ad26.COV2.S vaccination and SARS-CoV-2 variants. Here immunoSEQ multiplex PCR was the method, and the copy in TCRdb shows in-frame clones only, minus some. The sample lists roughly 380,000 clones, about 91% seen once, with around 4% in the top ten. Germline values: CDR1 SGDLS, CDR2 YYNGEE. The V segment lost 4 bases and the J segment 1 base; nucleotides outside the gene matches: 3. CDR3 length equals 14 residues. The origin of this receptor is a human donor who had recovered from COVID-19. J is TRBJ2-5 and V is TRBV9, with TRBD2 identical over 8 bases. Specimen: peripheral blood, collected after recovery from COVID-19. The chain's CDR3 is CASSLGGGQETQYF. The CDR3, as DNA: TGTGCCAGCAGCCTCGGGGGGGGCCAAGAGACCCAGTACTTC. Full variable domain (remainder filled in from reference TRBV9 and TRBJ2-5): DSGVTQTPKHLITATGQRVTLRCSPRSGDLSVYWYQQSLDQGLQFLIQYYNGEERAKGNILERFSAQQFPDLHSELNLSSLELGDSALYFCASSLGGGQETQYFGPGTRLLVL.